The rows below give T cell receptor beta chains drawn from one sample of a study of blood T cell repertoires in COVID-19. Here immunoSEQ multiplex PCR was the method, and the copy in TCRdb shows in-frame clones only, minus some. The data show fewer than 500,000 clones, with 70% to 90% seen just once and nearly 2% held by the top ten. Sample: PBMCs or T cells enriched from blood (not recorded which). The source of these receptors is a woman under 30 with acute COVID-19. Each CDR3 is given with its conserved first and last residue. Fields, in order: clone size, V gene, J gene, D gene, CDR3 DNA, CDR3 protein. The D gene is left open where the match is weak. Clone size is given for some rows only: seen once, a few or many times, or a class if the clone is expanded.

clone size: .; V gene: TRBV18; J gene: TRBJ1-4; D gene: .; CDR3 DNA: TGTGCCAGCTCATTTCAGGGGAATGAAAAACTGTTTTTT; CDR3 protein: CASSFQGNEKLFF
clone size: few; V gene: TRBV2; J gene: TRBJ2-1; D gene: TRBD1; CDR3 DNA: TGTGCCAGCAAATTAGACAGGGCACTGTACAATGAGCAGTTCTTC; CDR3 protein: CASKLDRALYNEQFF
clone size: .; V gene: TRBV10-1; J gene: TRBJ1-3; D gene: .; CDR3 DNA: TGCGCCAGCAGTGATTCCCGACTGTCCCCCGCTGGAAACACCATATATTTT; CDR3 protein: CASSDSRLSPAGNTIYF
clone size: .; V gene: TRBV7-8; J gene: TRBJ1-2; D gene: .; CDR3 DNA: TGTGCCAGCAGCTTAGGGCCCCGGAGGGACTATGGCTACACCTTC; CDR3 protein: CASSLGPRRDYGYTF
clone size: .; V gene: TRBV27; J gene: TRBJ1-1; D gene: .; CDR3 DNA: TGTGCCAGCAGTCGCCGTCGGGGGGGTACTGAAGCTTTCTTT; CDR3 protein: CASSRRRGGTEAFF
clone size: once; V gene: TRBV2; J gene: TRBJ2-3; D gene: .; CDR3 DNA: TGTGCCAGCCGGGAAAGCACAGATACGCAGTATTTT; CDR3 protein: CASRESTDTQYF
clone size: .; V gene: TRBV2; J gene: TRBJ2-1; D gene: .; CDR3 DNA: TGTGCCAGCAGTTATGTCCAGGAGCAGTTCTTC; CDR3 protein: CASSYVQEQFF
clone size: once; V gene: TRBV7-4; J gene: TRBJ1-1; D gene: .; CDR3 DNA: TGTGCCAGCAGCTTAGCGCAGGGGAACACTGAAGCTTTCTTT; CDR3 protein: CASSLAQGNTEAFF
clone size: .; V gene: TRBV12-5; J gene: TRBJ1-1; D gene: .; CDR3 DNA: TGTGCTAGTGGACAGGGAACCGAAGCTTTCTTT; CDR3 protein: CASGQGTEAFF
clone size: .; V gene: TRBV15; J gene: TRBJ2-5; D gene: TRBD1; CDR3 DNA: TGTGCCACCAGCAGAGTGAAGACAGGGCCCAAAGAGACCCAGTACTTC; CDR3 protein: CATSRVKTGPKETQYF
clone size: once; V gene: TRBV7-2; J gene: TRBJ2-2; D gene: .; CDR3 DNA: TGTGCCAGCAGCCCGCGGACAGTCACCGGGGAGCTGTTTTTT; CDR3 protein: CASSPRTVTGELFF
clone size: .; V gene: TRBV7-2; J gene: TRBJ2-7; D gene: TRBD2; CDR3 DNA: TGTGCCAGCAGCCGTACTAGCGGGAGCCCTTACGAGCAGTACTTC; CDR3 protein: CASSRTSGSPYEQYF
clone size: .; V gene: TRBV5-1; J gene: TRBJ2-2; D gene: TRBD1; CDR3 DNA: TGCGCCAGCAGCTTGGAGGACAGGGGGAACACCGGGGAACTGTTTTTT; CDR3 protein: CASSLEDRGNTGELFF
clone size: .; V gene: TRBV28; J gene: TRBJ1-3; D gene: TRBD1; CDR3 DNA: TGTGCCAGCAGCCCGGACAGGGGGGCTGGAAACACCATATATTTT; CDR3 protein: CASSPDRGAGNTIYF
clone size: .; V gene: TRBV6-2/TRBV6-3; J gene: TRBJ2-5; D gene: .; CDR3 DNA: TGTGCCAGCAGTTACAGCGGGACAGGTGGAGAGACCCAGTACTTC; CDR3 protein: CASSYSGTGGETQYF
clone size: .; V gene: TRBV6-5; J gene: TRBJ2-7; D gene: TRBD1; CDR3 DNA: TGTGCCAGCAGTTACCCGGGACAGGGCGGATACGAGCAGTACTTC; CDR3 protein: CASSYPGQGGYEQYF
clone size: .; V gene: TRBV6-2/TRBV6-3; J gene: TRBJ2-7; D gene: TRBD2; CDR3 DNA: TGTGCCAGCAGTTATTCCCGGGGGGTCTCCTACGAGCAGTACTTC; CDR3 protein: CASSYSRGVSYEQYF
clone size: .; V gene: TRBV3-1/TRBV3-2; J gene: TRBJ1-1; D gene: .; CDR3 DNA: TGTGCCAGCAGCCATCAAGGGGTTCCAGAAGCTTTCTTT; CDR3 protein: CASSHQGVPEAFF
clone size: .; V gene: TRBV9; J gene: TRBJ1-2; D gene: .; CDR3 DNA: TGTGCCAGCAGCGTAGGAGACTTCGTTGGCTACACCTTC; CDR3 protein: CASSVGDFVGYTF
clone size: .; V gene: TRBV7-2; J gene: TRBJ2-7; D gene: .; CDR3 DNA: TGTGCCAGCAGCCCGATGGCCTCACATCGCTCCTACGAGCAGTACTTC; CDR3 protein: CASSPMASHRSYEQYF
clone size: .; V gene: TRBV18; J gene: TRBJ1-6; D gene: .; CDR3 DNA: TGTGCCAGCTCACCAGGCAGGGGTAATTCACCCCTCCACTTT; CDR3 protein: CASSPGRGNSPLHF
clone size: .; V gene: TRBV7-9; J gene: TRBJ1-1; D gene: TRBD1; CDR3 DNA: TGTGCCAGCAGCGTGACAGGGAAGACTGAAGCTTTCTTT; CDR3 protein: CASSVTGKTEAFF
clone size: .; V gene: TRBV5-8; J gene: TRBJ2-7; D gene: .; CDR3 DNA: TGTGCCAGCAGCGGCGCCGTGGTAGCCGAGCAGTACTTC; CDR3 protein: CASSGAVVAEQYF
clone size: .; V gene: TRBV7-9; J gene: TRBJ1-2; D gene: .; CDR3 DNA: TGTGCCAGCAGCTCCGTCTGGGCACGGGGAACTAACTATGGCTACACCTTC; CDR3 protein: CASSSVWARGTNYGYTF
clone size: .; V gene: TRBV23-1; J gene: TRBJ2-5; D gene: .; CDR3 DNA: TGCGCCAGCAGTCAAGCGGGCCGGGCAGAGACCCAGTACTTC; CDR3 protein: CASSQAGRAETQYF
clone size: .; V gene: TRBV7-9; J gene: TRBJ2-7; D gene: TRBD1; CDR3 DNA: TGTGCCAGCAGCTTGCAGGGGGCTGGAGGCTACGAGCAGTACTTC; CDR3 protein: CASSLQGAGGYEQYF
clone size: .; V gene: TRBV7-2; J gene: TRBJ1-2; D gene: .; CDR3 DNA: TGTGCCAGCAGTCTGATGGACATCCTTAACTATGGCTACACCTTC; CDR3 protein: CASSLMDILNYGYTF
clone size: .; V gene: TRBV7-9; J gene: TRBJ2-1; D gene: TRBD2; CDR3 DNA: TGTGCCAGCAGCTTAAGGGCTAGCGGGAGCACTTACAATGAGCAGTTCTTC; CDR3 protein: CASSLRASGSTYNEQFF
clone size: .; V gene: TRBV10-2; J gene: TRBJ2-6; D gene: .; CDR3 DNA: TGCGCCAGCAAATTAGCGGAGTCAGGGGGGGCCAACGTCCTGACTTTC; CDR3 protein: CASKLAESGGANVLTF
clone size: .; V gene: TRBV5-4; J gene: TRBJ2-2; D gene: .; CDR3 DNA: TGTGCCAGCAGCTTCTTAAGCGGGTTTACCGGGGAGCTGTTTTTT; CDR3 protein: CASSFLSGFTGELFF
clone size: .; V gene: TRBV5-4; J gene: TRBJ2-3; D gene: .; CDR3 DNA: TGTGCCAGCAGCTTTACTGAGTTAGATACGCAGTATTTT; CDR3 protein: CASSFTELDTQYF
clone size: .; V gene: TRBV4-1; J gene: TRBJ1-4; D gene: .; CDR3 DNA: TGCGCCAGCAGCCAAGCGGGAAATGAAAAACTGTTTTTT; CDR3 protein: CASSQAGNEKLFF
clone size: .; V gene: TRBV12-5; J gene: TRBJ1-6; D gene: .; CDR3 DNA: TGTGCTAGTGGCCTCGACACTCTATCCCTCCACTTT; CDR3 protein: CASGLDTLSLHF
clone size: .; V gene: TRBV30; J gene: TRBJ1-1; D gene: TRBD1; CDR3 DNA: TGTGCCTGGAGTGTACGGGACAGGGGAAACACTGAAGCTTTCTTT; CDR3 protein: CAWSVRDRGNTEAFF
clone size: .; V gene: TRBV24-1; J gene: TRBJ2-7; D gene: .; CDR3 DNA: TGTGCCACCAGTGCTCCACACTCCTACGAGCAGTACTTC; CDR3 protein: CATSAPHSYEQYF
clone size: .; V gene: TRBV12-3/TRBV12-4; J gene: TRBJ2-5; D gene: TRBD2; CDR3 DNA: TGTGCCAGCAGCCCAGGGACTAGCGGGGCCCAGTACTTC; CDR3 protein: CASSPGTSGAQYF
clone size: .; V gene: TRBV7-9; J gene: TRBJ2-1; D gene: .; CDR3 DNA: TGTGCCAGCAGCAGCACTAGCAGCAATGAGCAGTTCTTC; CDR3 protein: CASSSTSSNEQFF
clone size: .; V gene: TRBV3-1/TRBV3-2; J gene: TRBJ1-1; D gene: .; CDR3 DNA: TGTGCCAGCAGCCCCGAAGGGGGGGCAAGGGACACTGAAGCTTTCTTT; CDR3 protein: CASSPEGGARDTEAFF
clone size: .; V gene: TRBV6-1; J gene: TRBJ1-2; D gene: TRBD1; CDR3 DNA: TGTGCCAGCAGTGACAGGGGGGCCTATGGCTACACCTTC; CDR3 protein: CASSDRGAYGYTF
clone size: .; V gene: TRBV18; J gene: TRBJ1-4; D gene: .; CDR3 DNA: TGTGCCAGCTCACCCCAACAGTCTAATGAAAAACTGTTTTTT; CDR3 protein: CASSPQQSNEKLFF
clone size: once; V gene: TRBV3-1/TRBV3-2; J gene: TRBJ1-4; D gene: .; CDR3 DNA: TGTGCCAGCAGCCCTCGAGGGTGGAGGGTACGAGAAAAACTGTTTTTT; CDR3 protein: CASSPRGWRVREKLFF
clone size: .; V gene: TRBV5-4; J gene: TRBJ1-3; D gene: TRBD1; CDR3 DNA: TGTGCCAGCAGAGAGGACAGGGGAAACACCATATATTTT; CDR3 protein: CASREDRGNTIYF
clone size: .; V gene: TRBV10-3; J gene: TRBJ2-3; D gene: TRBD2; CDR3 DNA: TGTGCCATCTCCGGGGGGGTAGATACGCAGTATTTT; CDR3 protein: CAISGGVDTQYF
clone size: once; V gene: TRBV10-2; J gene: TRBJ1-5; D gene: TRBD1; CDR3 DNA: TGCGCCAGCACCGGGACAGGGGGCCAGCCCCAGCATTTT; CDR3 protein: CASTGTGGQPQHF
clone size: .; V gene: TRBV6-4; J gene: TRBJ2-5; D gene: TRBD2; CDR3 DNA: TGTGCCAGCAGCGCGAACCGGGCCGGGGGGGAGACCCAGTACTTC; CDR3 protein: CASSANRAGGETQYF
clone size: .; V gene: TRBV27; J gene: TRBJ1-2; D gene: .; CDR3 DNA: TGTGCCAGCAGCCTGGGGAGGAGGGCGGCCGGCGTGGGGGGCTACACCTTC; CDR3 protein: CASSLGRRAAGVGGYTF
clone size: .; V gene: TRBV4-2; J gene: TRBJ2-1; D gene: .; CDR3 DNA: TGTGCCAGCAGCCAAGCCCCGGGACTCGAAAATGAGCAGTTCTTC; CDR3 protein: CASSQAPGLENEQFF
clone size: .; V gene: TRBV3-1/TRBV3-2; J gene: TRBJ1-3; D gene: TRBD1; CDR3 DNA: TGTGCCAGCAGCCCGCGGGACAGGACCGACGGAAACACCATATATTTT; CDR3 protein: CASSPRDRTDGNTIYF
clone size: .; V gene: TRBV9; J gene: TRBJ1-3; D gene: .; CDR3 DNA: TGTGCCAGCAGCGTAGCTAGCCGGGTGACTGGAAACACCATATATTTT; CDR3 protein: CASSVASRVTGNTIYF
clone size: once; V gene: TRBV9; J gene: TRBJ2-7; D gene: TRBD2; CDR3 DNA: TGTGCCAGCAGCAAAAGCGGTAGCGGGAAATCCCACGAGCAGTACTTC; CDR3 protein: CASSKSGSGKSHEQYF
clone size: .; V gene: TRBV12-5; J gene: TRBJ2-3; D gene: TRBD2; CDR3 DNA: TGTGCTAGTGGTTTGACTAGCGGGGGGGATACGCAGTATTTT; CDR3 protein: CASGLTSGGDTQYF
clone size: .; V gene: TRBV28; J gene: TRBJ1-2; D gene: .; CDR3 DNA: TGTGCCAGCAGTTTGTACGCAGGGTCTTATGGCTACACCTTC; CDR3 protein: CASSLYAGSYGYTF